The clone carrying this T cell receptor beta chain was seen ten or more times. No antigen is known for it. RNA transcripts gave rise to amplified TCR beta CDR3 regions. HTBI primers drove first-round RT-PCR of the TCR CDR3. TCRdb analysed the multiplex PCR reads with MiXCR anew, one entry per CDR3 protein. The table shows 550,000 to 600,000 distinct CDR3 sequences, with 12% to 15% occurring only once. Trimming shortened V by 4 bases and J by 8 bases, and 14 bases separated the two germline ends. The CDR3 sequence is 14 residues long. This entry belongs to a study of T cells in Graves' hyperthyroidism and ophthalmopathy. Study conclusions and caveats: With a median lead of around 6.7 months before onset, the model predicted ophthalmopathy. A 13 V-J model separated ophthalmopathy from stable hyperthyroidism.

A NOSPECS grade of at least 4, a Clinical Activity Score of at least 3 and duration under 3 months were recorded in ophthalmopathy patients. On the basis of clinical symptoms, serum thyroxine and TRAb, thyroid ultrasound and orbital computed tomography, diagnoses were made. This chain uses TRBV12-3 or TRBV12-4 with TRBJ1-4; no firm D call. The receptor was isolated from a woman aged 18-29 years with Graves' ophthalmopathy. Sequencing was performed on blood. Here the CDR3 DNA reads TGTGCCAGCAGTTCCTCGGGTCGGTTAGAAAAACTGTTTTTT. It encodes CASSSSGRLEKLFF.